The entry that follows covers one TCR beta chain sequence. Its antigen is not known. The PCR was carried out with 60 Vbeta primers and 13 Jbeta primers. Clones were read by immunoSEQ multiplex PCR, and TCRdb kept only the in-frame ones, dropping some. Here the sample spans hundreds of thousands of clones, roughly 90% being singletons. J lost 2 bases, V lost 5 bases, and 8 bases had no gene match. The V gene's germline CDR1 is MNHEY and CDR2 SMNVEV (reference sequence). The CDR3 runs to 16 residues. This entry belongs to a study of cytomegalovirus exposure and HLA in healthy donors. Study results and caveats: There were several of the most significant clusters that appeared linked to common viral pathogens in a later analysis.

The origin of this receptor is a woman between 18 and 29 years old in good health and CMV-seronegative. The genes are TRBV27 and TRBJ2-3, with TRBD2 identical over 9 bases. Sequencing was performed on PBMCs. The CDR3 coding sequence is TGTGCCAGCAGTCCCGGACTAGCGCCGAACACAGATACGCAGTATTTT. Translated: CASSPGLAPNTDTQYF.